Shown below are 19 T cell receptor beta chains from a single sample sequenced in a study of T cell responses to AZD1222 COVID-19 vaccine. Produced via immunoSEQ multiplex PCR; TCRdb's table is partial and in-frame only. Among about 120,000 clones, approximately 84% were seen once, and the ten largest hold approximately 7.5%. Specimen: peripheral blood, collected on day 0 of AZD1222 vaccination. These TCRs come from an adult in good health.

The J gene is TRBJ2-3, the V gene TRBV5-1; the match to TRBD1 covers 12 bases. Germline V lookup: CDR1 SGHRS, CDR2 YFSETQ. The CDR3 extends over 14 amino acids. V lost 3 bases and J lost 8; bases outside the gene matches: 4. In DNA form, the CDR3 reads TGCGCCAGCAGCTCCGGGACAGGGGGCGTTACGCAGTATTTT. Translated, it gives CASSSGTGGVTQYF.

The rearrangement links TRBV30 to TRBJ1-1; possibly TRBD1 for D (6 bases). Trimming cost V 3 bases and J 3 bases, with 11 bases left between them. The V gene's germline CDR1 is GTSNPN and CDR2 SVGIG (reference sequence). The length of the CDR3 is 13 residues. CDR3 DNA sequence: TGTGCCTGGAGAGGGGGGCGGGACACTGAAGCTTTCTTT. Its translation is CAWRGGRDTEAFF.

V and J are TRBV19 and TRBJ2-1; D uncertain. V dropped 4 bases and J dropped 6 bases, with 10 bases sitting between them. The CDR3 length is 13 residues. Germline V gives CDR1 LNHDA, CDR2 SQIVND (reference sequence). The CDR3 sequence is CASSRQDGNEQFF. The CDR3 nucleotides read TGTGCCAGTAGTAGGCAGGATGGCAATGAGCAGTTCTTC.

The rearrangement uses TRBV11-2 and TRBJ1-1; D perhaps matches TRBD1 (5 bases). V dropped 5 bases and J dropped 11 bases, with 18 bases sitting between them. Germline-derived CDR1 and CDR2 are SGHAT and FQNNGV. This CDR3 contains 13 residues. The CDR3 reads CASSPSGTRLAFF. The CDR3 bases are TGTGCCAGCAGCCCCTCCGGGACCCGGCTTGCTTTCTTT.

This chain joins TRBV5-8 and TRBJ2-1; TRBD2 agrees at 14 bases. Germline assignment: CDR1 SGHTS and CDR2 YDEGEE. J was trimmed by 8 bases and V by 6 bases; bases with no gene match: 7. CDR3 length: 15 amino acids. In DNA form, the CDR3 reads TGTGCCAGCACCCCCGGGACTAGCGGGAGTTATGAGCAGTTCTTC. Amino acid sequence: CASTPGTSGSYEQFF.

This chain connects TRBV6-5 to TRBJ1-6, with TRBD1 identical over 8 bases. Germline CDR1 is MNHEY and CDR2 is SVGAGI. V dropped 5 bases and J dropped 12; count of bases not matched to a gene: 6. This CDR3 region has 13 residues. CDR3 residues: CASSQTGVEPLHF. CDR3 sequence (DNA): TGTGCCAGCAGTCAGACAGGGGTAGAACCCCTCCACTTT.

The chain recombines TRBV19 with TRBJ2-4; TRBD1 might be the D (5 bases). CDR1 is LNHDA and CDR2 is SQIVND in the germline V gene (reference sequence). The CDR3 totals 13 residues. With 6 bases removed from V and 7 bases from J, the gap between germline ends came to 13 bases. This chain's CDR3 is CASRIRAGNIQYF. The CDR3 region has the DNA TGTGCCAGTAGGATACGGGCAGGGAACATTCAGTACTTC.

The chain has TRBV7-9 and TRBJ2-3; 7 nucleotides match TRBD1. CDR1 and CDR2 from the germline V gene are SEHNR and FQNEAQ (reference sequence). Unmatched junction bases numbered 7, after V lost 5 bases and J lost 2 bases. The CDR3 is 15 residues long. The CDR3 nucleotides are TGTGCCAGCAGCCTACGGGACAGAATCACAGATACGCAGTATTTT. This codes for CASSLRDRITDTQYF.

The V gene is TRBV4-1, the J gene TRBJ2-1; 14 bases fit TRBD2. V lost 3 bases and J lost 3; bases outside the gene matches: 1. Germline V CDR1 and CDR2: MGHRA, YSYEKL. This CDR3 has 16 amino acids. In nucleotides, the CDR3 is TGCGCCAGCAGCCAGACTAGCGGGAGGGTCTACAATGAGCAGTTCTTC. Protein product: CASSQTSGRVYNEQFF.

This clone appeared a single time. The chain has TRBV5-1 and TRBJ1-4, with unresolved D. V lost 1 base and J 1 base, leaving 5 bases between the germline ends. This CDR3 comprises 14 residues. Germline V gene lookup returns CDR1 SGHRS and CDR2 YFSETQ. CDR3 bases: TGCGCCAGCAGCTTGCGGGGAACTAATGAAAAACTGTTTTTT. It is translated as CASSLRGTNEKLFF.

The chain is built from TRBV28 and TRBJ2-3, with D hard to call. The germline V gene encodes CDR1 MDHEN and CDR2 SYDVKM. Trimming removed 7 bases from V and 0 bases from J, with 11 bases in between. The length of the CDR3 is 14 residues. The CDR3 DNA sequence: TGTGCCAGCACTCGGATGGCGAGCACAGATACGCAGTATTTT. Protein sequence: CASTRMASTDTQYF.

The rearrangement joins TRBV19 to TRBJ1-5; 7 bases align to TRBD1. J was trimmed by 4 bases and V by 5 bases; bases with no gene match: 5. CDR1 and CDR2 from the germline V gene are LNHDA and SQIVND (reference sequence). The CDR3 is 14 residues long. The CDR3 sequence is CASSYLQGNQPQHF. The CDR3, as DNA: TGTGCCAGTAGTTATCTACAGGGGAATCAGCCCCAGCATTTT.

The V gene is TRBV6-5, the J gene TRBJ1-1, with TRBD1 identical over 7 bases. Germline loops: CDR1 MNHEY, CDR2 SVGAGI. CDR3 length equals 16 residues. V gave up 2 bases and J gave up 6 bases; unmatched junction bases: 12. CDR3 DNA sequence: TGTGCCAGCAGTTACGCCACAGGGGTACATAGAGCTGAAGCTTTCTTT. Its translation is CASSYATGVHRAEAFF.

The chain employs TRBV27 and TRBJ1-5, with TRBD1 matching over 7 bases. V gave up 5 bases and J gave up 11 bases; unmatched junction bases: 15. The germline gives CDR1 MNHEY, CDR2 SMNVEV (reference sequence). The CDR3 contains 15 residues. This chain's CDR3 is CASSPKGALIEAQHF. The DNA for the CDR3 is TGTGCCAGCAGTCCCAAGGGGGCCCTAATTGAAGCCCAGCATTTT.

This clone was counted only a few times. This chain uses TRBV6-6 with TRBJ1-2, with D possibly matching TRBD1 (6 bases). Trimming stripped 5 bases from V and 5 bases from J, with 30 bases between. The length of the CDR3 is 19 residues. Looked up from germline, CDR1 is MNHNY and CDR2 is SVGAGI (reference sequence). CDR3 protein: CASSPQPPGQINRPYGYTF. The DNA for the CDR3 is TGTGCCAGCAGTCCACAGCCCCCCGGACAGATAAACCGACCATATGGCTACACCTTC.

The chain employs TRBV20-1 and TRBJ1-1; TRBD1 is a possible D gene (5 bases). Germline values: CDR1 DFQATT, CDR2 SNEGSKA (reference sequence). The CDR3 is made up of 11 amino acids. The CDR3 sequence: CSRVSVTEAFF. Here the CDR3 DNA reads TGCTCCAGGGTATCGGTCACTGAAGCTTTCTTT.

This clone was found a few times. The chain has TRBV5-1 and TRBJ2-3; 15 positions match TRBD2. The CDR3 has 18 residues. Looked up from germline, CDR1 is SGHRS and CDR2 is YFSETQ. Trimming at V came to 1 base and at J to 6 bases, leaving 9 bases not matched to a gene. The CDR3 DNA follows: TGCGCCAGCAGCTTGCCAGGGACTAGCGGGGGGACCAGGGATACGCAGTATTTT. This gives the protein CASSLPGTSGGTRDTQYF.

The V gene is TRBV7-2, the J gene TRBJ2-3; D call uncertain. Germline V CDR1 and CDR2: SGHTA, FQGNSA. V lost 1 base to trimming and J lost 5 bases, with 7 bases between them. The CDR3 length is 13 residues. This CDR3 reads CASSLGSGDTQYF. The DNA for the CDR3 is TGTGCCAGCAGCTTAGGTTCGGGAGATACGCAGTATTTT.

V is TRBV18 and J is TRBJ1-5, with D tentatively TRBD1 (6 bases). Per germline, CDR1 KGHSH and CDR2 LQKENI. There are 15 residues in the CDR3. The V end lost 2 bases, the J end lost 5 bases, and 13 bases lay between the germline ends. The CDR3 sequence is CASSPFQGKDQPQHF. The CDR3 nucleotides are TGTGCCAGCTCACCATTCCAGGGGAAGGATCAGCCCCAGCATTTT.